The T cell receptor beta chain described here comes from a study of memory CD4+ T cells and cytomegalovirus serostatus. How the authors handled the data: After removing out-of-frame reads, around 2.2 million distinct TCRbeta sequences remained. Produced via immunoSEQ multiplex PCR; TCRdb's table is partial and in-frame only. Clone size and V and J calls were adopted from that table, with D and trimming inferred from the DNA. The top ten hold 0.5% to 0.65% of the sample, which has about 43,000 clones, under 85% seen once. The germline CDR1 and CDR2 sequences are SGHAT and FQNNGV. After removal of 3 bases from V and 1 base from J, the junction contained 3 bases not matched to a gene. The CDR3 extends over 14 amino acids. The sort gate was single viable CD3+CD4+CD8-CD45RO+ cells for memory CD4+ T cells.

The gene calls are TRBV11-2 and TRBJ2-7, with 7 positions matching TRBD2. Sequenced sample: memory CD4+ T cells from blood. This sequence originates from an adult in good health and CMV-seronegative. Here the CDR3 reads CASSFGEGSYEQYF. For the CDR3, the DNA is TGTGCCAGCAGCTTTGGGGAGGGGTCCTACGAGCAGTACTTC.